Below, 22 T cell receptor beta chains from the same sample are listed, as sequenced in a study of metastatic and nonmetastatic thyroid tumors. All patients were untreated before thyroid surgery. TCRdb re-clonotyped the PCR reads through MiXCR. The table has about 27,000 clones, about 15% seen once. The specimen was blood. Source of these receptors: a male donor with papillary thyroid cancer or a benign thyroid nodule (not recorded which). Some clones in this sample may be carry-over from other donors' samples.

This clone is categorized as medium-sized. V usage is TRBV5-1 and J usage is TRBJ1-6; TRBD1 might be the D (5 bases). Germline values: CDR1 SGHRS, CDR2 YFSETQ. Trimming shortened V by 0 bases and J by 10 bases, and 14 bases separated the two germline ends. CDR3 size: 15 residues. The CDR3 DNA sequence: TGCGCCAGCAGCTTGGCCCCCGGGGCAGAATCACCCCTCCACTTT. Translation: CASSLAPGAESPLHF. Together with reference TRBV5-1 and TRBJ1-6, the CDR3 gives the full variable domain: KAGVTQTPRYLIKTRGQQVTLSCSPISGHRSVSWYQQTPGQGLQFLFEYFSETQRNKGNFPGRFSGRQFSNSRSEMNVSTLELGDSALYLCASSLAPGAESPLHFGNGTRLTVT.

The chain couples TRBV2 to TRBJ2-7, with TRBD1 identical over 7 bases. The CDR3 has 15 amino acids. The germline CDR1 and CDR2 sequences are SNHLY and FYNNEI. V lost 7 bases to trimming and J lost 5 bases; unmatched junction nucleotides: 14. The CDR3 is CASKLDYTGADEQYF. CDR3 DNA: TGTGCCAGCAAACTCGATTACACAGGGGCGGACGAGCAGTACTTC.

This clone occurred many times. The chain links TRBV6-1 to TRBJ2-1; 9 bases are a match to TRBD2. This CDR3 has 16 residues. J was trimmed by 6 bases and V by 6 bases; bases with no gene match: 12. Germline CDR1 and CDR2: MNHNS and SASEGT. This chain's CDR3 is CASSDQTSGPRNEQFF. CDR3 DNA: TGTGCCAGCAGCGATCAAACTAGCGGGCCACGCAATGAGCAGTTCTTC.

This sequence joins TRBV20-1 and TRBJ1-6, with D tentatively TRBD1 (5 bases). With 1 base removed from V and 1 base from J, the gap between germline ends came to 14 bases. This CDR3 has 17 residues. Per the germline V gene, CDR1 is DFQATT and CDR2 is SNEGSKA (reference sequence). The CDR3, as DNA: TGCAGTGCTAGAGTGGGGGGGGGTGCGTCCTATAATTCACCCCTCCACTTT. Protein: CSARVGGGASYNSPLHF.

In this sample, this clone turned up a few times. The rearrangement uses TRBV27 and TRBJ1-2; 8 bases line up with TRBD1. This CDR3 has 15 amino acids. After removal of 1 base from V and 4 bases from J, the junction contained 5 bases not matched to a gene. CDR1 is MNHEY, CDR2 SMNVEV, per germline (reference sequence). In DNA form, the CDR3 reads TGTGCCAGCAGTTTATTCGGACAGGGTTTCTATGGCTACACCTTC. Protein product: CASSLFGQGFYGYTF.

This clone was counted at least ten times. V and J are TRBV28 and TRBJ1-2; D is unclear. V lost 2 bases and J lost 7, with 5 bases in between. The germline V gene has CDR1 MDHEN and CDR2 SYDVKM. This CDR3 has 11 residues. The DNA for the CDR3 is TGTGCCAGCAGTTTAGAATTTGGCTACACCTTC. It specifies CASSLEFGYTF.

This clone was observed at least ten times. This may be a read error: a much more frequent sequence differs by one nucleotide. The chain is built from TRBV2 and TRBJ2-1; 13 positions agree with TRBD2. The CDR3 length is 15 residues. CDR1 is SNHLY, CDR2 FYNNEI, per germline. Written as DNA, the CDR3 is TGTGCCAACAGTAAACTAGCGGGGGGGCCTGACGGGCAGTTCTTC. This codes for CANSKLAGGPDGQFF.

This clone has more than one count but fewer than ten. J is TRBJ2-3 and V is TRBV6-2 or TRBV6-3; D is perhaps TRBD2 (5 bases). CDR3 size: 16 residues. The germline V gene encodes CDR1 MNHEY and CDR2 SVGEGT. Trimming stripped 0 bases from V and 1 base from J, with 11 bases between. In nucleotides, the CDR3 is TGTGCCAGCAGTTACTCTGCAGCGGTGGGCACAGATACGCAGTATTTT. It is translated as CASSYSAAVGTDTQYF.

This chain joins TRBV7-2 and TRBJ2-7; 10 bases are a match to TRBD1. CDR3 length: 15 amino acids. CDR1 and CDR2 from the germline V gene are SGHTA and FQGNSA. The ends lost 3 bases at V and 4 bases at J; junction bases unmatched: 6. The CDR3 loop reads CASSFGQGGAYEQYF. CDR3 in DNA: TGTGCCAGCAGCTTTGGACAGGGGGGCGCGTACGAGCAGTACTTC.

This clone appeared many times. The sample holds other DNA sequences that translate to the same CDR3. The rearrangement links TRBV5-1 to TRBJ1-2, with D maybe TRBD1 (6 bases). V lost 4 bases to trimming and J lost 8 bases, with 12 bases between them. The CDR3 is 12 residues long. Germline-derived CDR1 and CDR2 are SGHRS and YFSETQ. The CDR3 bases are TGCGCCAGCAGCGAACAGGGAAGCGGCTACACCTTC. Encoded protein: CASSEQGSGYTF.

This clone was detected ten times or more. V usage is TRBV5-1 and J usage is TRBJ2-7; D is unresolved. Germline lookup yields CDR1 SGHRS and CDR2 YFSETQ. CDR3 length equals 15 residues. The V end lost 0 bases, the J end lost 2 bases, and 12 bases lay between the germline ends. The CDR3 DNA reads as TGCGCCAGCAGCTTGGGATGGGAACGAACCTACGAGCAGTACTTC. Translation: CASSLGWERTYEQYF.

This clone has ten or more counts. The V gene is TRBV12-3 or TRBV12-4, the J gene TRBJ1-2; D unresolved. The V end was cut by 6 bases, the J end by 4 bases, with 9 bases between. The length of the CDR3 is 12 residues. The CDR3: CASRDTGYGYTF. CDR3 sequence (DNA): TGTGCCAGCAGGGATACCGGCTATGGCTACACCTTC.

This clone was detected ten times or more. The chain recombines TRBV3-1 with TRBJ2-7; the D is unclear. Germline V gene data show CDR1 as LGHDT and CDR2 as YNNKEL (reference sequence). The CDR3 runs to 14 residues. With 0 bases removed from V and 6 bases from J, the gap between germline ends came to 12 bases. This CDR3 reads CASSQDATSPEQYF. CDR3 nucleotide sequence: TGTGCCAGCAGCCAAGATGCGACAAGTCCCGAGCAGTACTTC.

This clone was picked up a small number of times. V gene TRBV12-3 or TRBV12-4 combines with J gene TRBJ2-1; D call uncertain. Trimming removed 2 bases from V and 0 bases from J, with 17 bases in between. This CDR3 has 18 residues. The CDR3 loop is CASSLNQGFILSYNEQFF. The CDR3 DNA sequence: TGTGCCAGCAGTTTAAATCAAGGGTTCATTCTCTCCTACAATGAGCAGTTCTTC.

This clone was picked up a small number of times. A much bigger clone sits one base away, suggesting this may be a read error. The chain recombines TRBV27 with TRBJ2-7; D gene unclear. V was shortened by 7 bases and J by 5 bases, with 18 bases between the two germline ends. Germline V gene data show CDR1 as MNHEY and CDR2 as SMNVEV (reference sequence). The CDR3 is made up of 14 amino acids. The chain's CDR3 is CASKGAPNYDEQYF. CDR3 in DNA: TGTGCCAGCAAAGGTGCCCCAAACTACGACGAGCAGTACTTC.

This clone was detected many times. This may come from a read error, since a much larger clone is one base off. Other DNA variants within this sample encode the same CDR3. The chain couples TRBV30 to TRBJ2-2; the D gene could be TRBD1 or TRBD2 (6 bases each). The CDR3 spans 14 residues. CDR1 and CDR2 (germline): GTSNPN, SVGIG (reference sequence). The CDR3 loop is CARRRGAGTGELFF. CDR3 coding DNA: TGTGCTCGGAGGAGGGGGGCTGGAACCGGGGAGCTGTTTTTT.

This clone was recorded at least ten times. The chain joins TRBV7-2 to TRBJ1-1, with 8 bases fitting TRBD1. The CDR3 length is 14 residues. Trimming at V came to 2 bases and at J to 6 bases, leaving 5 bases not matched to a gene. The germline V gene encodes CDR1 SGHTA and CDR2 FQGNSA. Here the CDR3 reads CASSLMQGAAEAFF. The CDR3 nucleotides read TGTGCCAGCAGCTTAATGCAGGGGGCGGCTGAAGCTTTCTTT.

The V call is TRBV11-2, the J call TRBJ2-7; TRBD2 matches at 7 bases. The germline gives CDR1 SGHAT, CDR2 FQNNGV. V gave up 5 bases and J gave up 3 bases; unmatched junction bases: 7. The CDR3 contains 14 residues. CDR3 amino acids: CASSLGGGGYEQYF. The CDR3 coding sequence is TGTGCCAGCAGCCTGGGCGGGGGAGGCTACGAGCAGTACTTC.

The chain carries TRBV3-1 and TRBJ2-5, with 7 bases matching TRBD2. Germline V gene data show CDR1 as LGHDT and CDR2 as YNNKEL (reference sequence). The CDR3 loop spans 17 amino acids. Losses at the gene ends were 8 bases for V and 2 bases for J; bases not matched to a gene: 17. Here the CDR3 DNA reads TGTGCCAGCGGACCTCACCCAGGGACTACAGTTCAAGAGACCCAGTACTTC. Translating gives CASGPHPGTTVQETQYF.

Worth noting for this clone: This clone may be a read error of a much larger clone one base away. In the same sample, other DNA sequences code for this CDR3. The chain employs TRBV5-4 and TRBJ2-2; TRBD1 is a possible D gene (6 bases). CDR1 is SGHNT, CDR2 YYREEE, per germline (reference sequence). With 0 bases removed from V and 5 bases from J, the gap between germline ends came to 11 bases. The CDR3 contains 15 residues. CDR3 protein: CASSLAGAGTGELFF. The CDR3 DNA follows: TGTGCCAGCAGCTTGGCAGGGGCTGGAACCGGGGAGCTGTTTTTT. Full variable domain (remainder filled in from reference TRBV5-4 and TRBJ2-2): ETGVTQSPTHLIKTRGQQVTLRCSSQSGHNTVSWYQQALGQGPQFIFQYYREEENGRGNFPPRFSGLQFPNYSSELNVNALELDDSALYLCASSLAGAGTGELFFGEGSRLTVL.

This clone came up many times. The J gene is TRBJ2-3, the V gene TRBV6-4; TRBD2 aligns across 9 bases. The trim removed 3 bases at V and 4 bases at J, leaving 2 bases unmatched. The CDR3 sequence is 14 residues long. Germline V CDR1 and CDR2: MRHNA, SNTAGT. CDR3 in DNA: TGTGCCAGCAGTGATGGGACTAGCTCAGATACGCAGTATTTT. It codes for CASSDGTSSDTQYF.

This clone was observed at least ten times. This chain uses TRBV6-5 with TRBJ2-3, with D possibly TRBD2 on 5 matching bases. The germline V gene has CDR1 MNHEY and CDR2 SVGAGI. V was shortened by 0 bases and J by 2 bases, with 12 bases between the two germline ends. The length of the CDR3 is 16 residues. CDR3 sequence reads: CASSYSKAGVTDTQYF. Written as DNA, the CDR3 is TGTGCCAGCAGTTACTCGAAGGCCGGGGTCACAGATACGCAGTATTTT.